The TCR beta chain under discussion was sequenced for a study of T cells after yellow fever vaccination. In making TCR cDNA, 5'RACE template switching added a universal primer site and UMIs to it. TCRdb analysed the 5' RACE reads with MiXCR anew, one entry per CDR3 protein. The data contain some 390,000 distinct CDR3 sequences, 6.2% of them singletons. Study results and caveats: CD4 and CD8 compartments shared a small share of clonotypes, likely from convergent recombination. Re-detected after boosting: most primary clones, almost 97% of CD4 and roughly 88% of CD8. Peak timing came faster in the weaker secondary response, day 5 versus 15.

This clonotype was recorded at least ten times. Its matching antigen is unknown. Between the trimmed V and J ends, which lost 3 bases and 3 bases, there was a span of 14 bases. This CDR3 spans 15 amino acids. This chain connects TRBV12-3 or TRBV12-4 to TRBJ1-2; possibly TRBD1 for D (5 bases). The source material was PBMCs, sampled 5 days after the yellow fever booster vaccination. The origin of this receptor is a man aged 25 to 40 who received the YFV17D yellow fever vaccine. CDR3 DNA: TGTGCCAGCAGTTTGGACATAGCTGCGCACTATGGCTACACCTTC. Protein sequence: CASSLDIAAHYGYTF.